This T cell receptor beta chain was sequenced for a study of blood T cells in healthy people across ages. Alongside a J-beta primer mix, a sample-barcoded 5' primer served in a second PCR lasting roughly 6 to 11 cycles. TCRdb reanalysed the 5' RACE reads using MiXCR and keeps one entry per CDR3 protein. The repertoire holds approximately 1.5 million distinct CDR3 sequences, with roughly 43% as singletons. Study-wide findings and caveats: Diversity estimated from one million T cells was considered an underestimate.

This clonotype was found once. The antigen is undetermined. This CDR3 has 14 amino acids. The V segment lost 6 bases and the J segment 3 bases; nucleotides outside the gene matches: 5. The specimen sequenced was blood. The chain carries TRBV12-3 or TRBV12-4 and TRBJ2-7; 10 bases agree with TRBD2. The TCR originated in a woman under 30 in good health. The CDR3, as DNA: TGTGCCAGCAGGCATAGCGGGGGGCTCTACGAGCAGTACTTC. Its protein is CASRHSGGLYEQYF.